The clone carrying this T cell receptor (beta chain) has a single count. Authors' methods: How many nucleated cells were present was estimated from reference gene primer amplification. Assay used: immunoSEQ multiplex PCR; TCRdb lists only in-frame clones, some missing. Clone size and V and J calls were adopted from that table, with D and trimming inferred from the DNA. The table lists hundreds of thousands of clones, around 90% of them singletons, with less than 9.5% in the top ten. A Seattle source enrolled patients during active infection and followed them longitudinally. The entry originates in a study of blood T cell repertoires in COVID-19. Study at large: Researchers got acute and convalescent COVID-19 samples from the United States, Italy and Spain. PBMCs, B-cell-depleted T cells, or T cells provided the cDNA or gDNA that made up the material.

Germline V gives CDR1 SGHTA, CDR2 FQGNSA. The ends were cut back, 5 bases at V and 4 bases at J, with 12 bases in the middle. The CDR3 is made up of 13 amino acids. This receptor was taken from a woman in her 50s with COVID-19, enrolled during active disease. Sample: peripheral blood. The J gene is TRBJ2-7, the V gene TRBV7-2, with a possible D match to TRBD1 (6 bases). The chain's CDR3 is CASSLQGQYEQYF. The CDR3 DNA reads TGTGCCAGCAGCCTACAGGGTCAATACGAGCAGTACTTC.